In this sample, the clone carrying this TCR beta chain turned up once. The data were produced by immunoSEQ multiplex PCR, yet TCRdb's version contains in-frame clones alone and is incomplete. The table shows about 180,000 clones, with approximately 85% occurring only once. This sample is part of a study of blood T cell repertoires in COVID-19. Across the study: Acute-phase and convalescent COVID-19 samples originated in the United States, Italy and Spain.

Material: peripheral blood. The sequence was obtained from a human donor with active or convalescent COVID-19. The donor label of this sample is uncertain.

The CDR3 DNA follows: TGTGCCAGCAGTGACCAAACTAGCGGCGGAGAGCAGTTCTTC. Residues: CASSDQTSGGEQFF. The V and J genes are TRBV2 and TRBJ2-1; 8 bases are shared with TRBD2. Germline assignment: CDR1 SNHLY and CDR2 FYNNEI. V shed 3 bases, J shed 10 bases, and the junction held 8 bases outside the gene matches. The CDR3 runs 14 residues.